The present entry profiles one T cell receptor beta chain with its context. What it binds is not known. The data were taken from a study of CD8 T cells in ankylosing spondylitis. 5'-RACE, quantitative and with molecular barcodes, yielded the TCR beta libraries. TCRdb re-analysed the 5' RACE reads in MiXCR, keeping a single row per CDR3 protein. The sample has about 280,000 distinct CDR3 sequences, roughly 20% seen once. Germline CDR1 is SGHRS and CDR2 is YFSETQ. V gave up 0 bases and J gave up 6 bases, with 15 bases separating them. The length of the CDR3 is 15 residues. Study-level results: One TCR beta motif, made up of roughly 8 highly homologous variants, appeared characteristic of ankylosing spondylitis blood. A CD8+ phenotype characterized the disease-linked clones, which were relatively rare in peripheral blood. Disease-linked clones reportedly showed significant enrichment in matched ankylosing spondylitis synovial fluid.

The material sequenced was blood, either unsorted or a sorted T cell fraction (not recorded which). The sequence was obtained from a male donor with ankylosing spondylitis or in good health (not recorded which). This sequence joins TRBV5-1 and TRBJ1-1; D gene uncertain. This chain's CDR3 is CASSLGDRLLSEAFF. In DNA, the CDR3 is TGCGCCAGCAGCTTGGGGGATCGGCTACTTTCTGAAGCTTTCTTT.